The clone carrying this TCR beta chain has ten or more counts. The antigen is unknown. J gave up 7 bases and V 2 bases, and 7 bases lay outside the gene matches. Per germline, CDR1 ENHRY and CDR2 SYGVKD. This CDR3 comprises 14 residues. The entry originates in a study of CD8 T cells in ankylosing spondylitis. General study results and limits: Blood of patients with ankylosing spondylitis appeared to be characterized by a TCR beta motif of eight or nine highly homologous variants.

5'-RACE, quantitative and with molecular barcodes, yielded the TCR beta libraries. TCRdb fed the 5' RACE reads into MiXCR, producing one record per CDR3 protein. The data contain around 770,000 distinct CDR3 sequences, about 11% of them seen just once; the ten biggest clones take up under 0.6%. Input material: blood, either unsorted or a sorted T cell fraction (not recorded which). The chain employs TRBV10-3 and TRBJ1-2, with 7 bases that match TRBD1. The TCR originated in a male donor with ankylosing spondylitis. The CDR3 region is CAISEADRERGYTF. The CDR3 coding sequence is TGTGCCATCAGTGAGGCTGACAGGGAGCGTGGCTACACCTTC.